This record concerns one T cell receptor beta chain sequence. The CDR3 contains 15 residues. V dropped 3 bases and J dropped 6; count of bases not matched to a gene: 2. Germline CDR1 is SGHNT and CDR2 is YYREEE (reference sequence). The data derive from a study of blood T cell repertoires in COVID-19. About the study: Sites across the United States, Italy and Spain contributed samples from acute and convalescent COVID-19. The cDNA or gDNA used as material had been derived from T cells, B-cell-depleted T cells, or PBMCs.

As handled by the study authors: Reference gene primer amplification yielded estimated nucleated cell counts. TCRdb's table, derived via immunoSEQ multiplex PCR, lists solely in-frame clones and lacks some. The D gene and trimming were derived from the DNA, and the V and J assignments and clone size from that table. The data show under 95,000 clones, approximately 82% seen once. Sequences were obtained from peripheral blood. This sequence joins TRBV5-4 and TRBJ2-1; 14 bases line up with TRBD2. The receptor was isolated from a human donor in a cohort sampled during active COVID-19. CDR3 amino acids: CASSSGLAGVNEQFF. The CDR3 nucleotides are TGTGCCAGCAGCTCGGGACTAGCGGGAGTCAATGAGCAGTTCTTC.